This is a list of T cell receptor beta chains from one sample in a study of CD8+ T cells in alopecia areata. Clones were read by immunoSEQ multiplex PCR, and TCRdb kept only the in-frame ones, dropping some. Among some 180,000 clones listed, approximately 62% were seen once. The starting material was CD4+ T cells sorted from blood, obtained at week 0. Receptors originate from a human donor with alopecia areata. Both conserved end residues are part of each CDR3. D genes are given only for firm matches. Clone sizes are given selectively: once, few, many, or a class where the clone is expanded.

>-|TRBV6-5|-|TRBJ1-6
CASSDNQGNSPLHF
TGTGCCAGCAGCGATAACCAGGGGAATTCACCCCTCCACTTT
>-|TRBV30|-|TRBJ1-6
CAWSVLGLSNSPLHF
TGTGCCTGGAGTGTCCTGGGACTTTCTAATTCACCCCTCCACTTT
>-|TRBV6-6|-|TRBJ1-2
CASSYLEGYGYTF
TGTGCCAGCAGCTACCTTGAGGGATATGGCTACACCTTC
>-|TRBV6-5|TRBD1|TRBJ1-1
CASGTVNTEAFF
TGTGCCAGTGGGACAGTTAACACTGAAGCTTTCTTT
>-|TRBV29-1|-|TRBJ2-6
CSVAYRHAGANVLTF
TGCAGCGTTGCCTACCGGCATGCTGGGGCCAACGTCCTGACTTTC
>-|TRBV5-6|-|TRBJ1-2
CASSSKANYGYTF
TGTGCCAGCAGCTCAAAAGCTAACTATGGCTACACCTTC
>-|TRBV2|TRBD2|TRBJ2-3
CASRPFPGLAEISTDTQYF
TGTGCCAGCAGACCCTTCCCGGGACTAGCGGAGATTAGCACAGATACGCAGTATTTT
>-|TRBV30|-|TRBJ2-2
CAWSRGRANTGELFF
TGTGCCTGGAGTCGAGGGCGTGCGAACACCGGGGAGCTGTTTTTT
>-|TRBV5-1|-|TRBJ2-3
CASSLGAGTDTQYF
TGCGCCAGCAGCTTGGGGGCCGGCACAGATACGCAGTATTTT
>once|TRBV19|-|TRBJ2-1
CASTPGDGTYNEQFF
TGTGCCAGTACACCGGGGGACGGCACCTACAATGAGCAGTTCTTC
>-|TRBV9|TRBD2|TRBJ2-1
CASLPTGLAGGPQHEQFF
TGTGCCAGTTTACCAACAGGACTAGCGGGGGGCCCCCAGCATGAGCAGTTCTTC
>few|TRBV29-1|-|TRBJ1-1
CSVTRGRNTEAFF
TGCAGCGTGACGAGAGGAAGGAACACTGAAGCTTTCTTT
>-|TRBV29-1|-|TRBJ1-2
CSGQQENYGYTF
TGCAGCGGCCAACAGGAGAACTATGGCTACACCTTC
>-|TRBV20-1|-|TRBJ2-5
CSVEGKETQYF
TGCAGTGTAGAGGGGAAAGAGACCCAGTACTTC
>-|TRBV18|TRBD1|TRBJ2-7
CASSPRQGVDEQYF
TGTGCCAGCTCACCTAGACAGGGGGTAGACGAGCAGTACTTC
>-|TRBV29-1|TRBD1|TRBJ1-2
CSVLWDSGYTF
TGCAGCGTGCTCTGGGACAGTGGCTACACCTTC
>few|TRBV21-1|-|TRBJ2-2
CASSTRALDTGELFF
TGTGCCAGCAGCACTAGGGCCTTGGACACCGGGGAGCTGTTTTTT
>-|TRBV15|-|TRBJ1-5
CATSRESLGHQPQHF
TGTGCCACCAGCAGAGAGAGCCTCGGCCATCAGCCCCAGCATTTT
>-|TRBV30|TRBD1|TRBJ2-7
CAWRNPRQGWNEQYF
TGTGCCTGGAGAAATCCCCGACAGGGCTGGAACGAGCAGTACTTC
>-|TRBV18|-|TRBJ2-7
CASSPPMWSNEQYF
TGTGCCAGCTCACCACCGATGTGGAGCAACGAGCAGTACTTC
>-|TRBV29-1|TRBD1|TRBJ2-3
CSGTGVGTDTQYF
TGCAGCGGGACAGGGGTGGGCACAGATACGCAGTATTTT
>once|TRBV5-6|-|TRBJ1-1
CASSSWGMNTEAFF
TGTGCCAGCAGCTCATGGGGGATGAACACTGAAGCTTTCTTT
>few|TRBV5-5|TRBD1|TRBJ2-7
CASSGTGNPYEQYF
TGTGCCAGCAGCGGGACAGGGAACCCCTACGAGCAGTACTTC
>-|TRBV10-3|TRBD2|TRBJ2-7
CAISESGDLPYEQYF
TGTGCCATCAGTGAGAGCGGGGACCTCCCCTACGAGCAGTACTTC
>-|TRBV7-3|TRBD2|TRBJ2-5
CASSLGLAGQETQYF
TGTGCCAGCAGCTTAGGACTAGCGGGACAAGAGACCCAGTACTTC
>once|TRBV6-5|-|TRBJ2-3
CAGSYGQDTDTQYF
TGTGCCGGCAGTTACGGGCAGGACACAGATACGCAGTATTTT
>-|TRBV30|-|TRBJ1-2
CAWSASRRRGYTF
TGTGCCTGGAGTGCCTCAAGACGCCGAGGCTACACCTTC
>-|TRBV4-3|-|TRBJ1-5
CASSQDRINQPQHF
TGCGCCAGCAGCCAAGACAGGATTAATCAGCCCCAGCATTTT
>-|TRBV7-2|-|TRBJ2-7
CASSFPGDHEQYF
TGTGCCAGCAGCTTCCCCGGGGACCACGAGCAGTACTTC
>once|TRBV4-2|-|TRBJ1-5
CASSQVSKGVEPQHF
TGTGCCAGCAGCCAAGTGTCAAAGGGAGTAGAGCCCCAGCATTTT
>once|TRBV29-1|TRBD1|TRBJ1-2
CSVWTGKLEDGYTF
TGCAGCGTTTGGACAGGGAAACTAGAGGATGGCTACACCTTC
>-|TRBV7-3|-|TRBJ1-1
CASSLGVGNTEAFF
TGTGCCAGCAGCTTAGGGGTAGGGAACACTGAAGCTTTCTTT
>-|TRBV9|TRBD2|TRBJ2-5
CASSARLASRGTQYF
TGTGCCAGCAGCGCACGACTAGCGTCACGGGGGACCCAGTACTTC
>-|TRBV5-1|TRBD1|TRBJ2-7
CASRRDSTYEQYF
TGCGCCAGCAGACGGGACAGCACCTACGAGCAGTACTTC
>-|TRBV7-6|TRBD2|TRBJ2-1
CASSPGELAGYNEQFF
TGTGCCAGCAGCCCCGGGGAACTAGCGGGCTACAATGAGCAGTTCTTC
>few|TRBV10-3|-|TRBJ1-4
CAISVKGLKLFF
TGTGCCATCAGTGTTAAGGGTTTAAAACTGTTTTTT
>-|TRBV6-6|-|TRBJ2-7
CASSFGSYEQYF
TGTGCCAGCAGTTTTGGCTCCTACGAGCAGTACTTC
>few|TRBV5-6|-|TRBJ2-5
CASSSGLPGDQYF
TGTGCCAGCAGCTCGGGACTGCCGGGTGACCAGTACTTC
>-|TRBV30|TRBD2|TRBJ2-5
CAWSGGARVETQYF
TGTGCCTGGAGCGGGGGGGCCAGGGTAGAGACCCAGTACTTC
>few|TRBV30|TRBD2|TRBJ2-7
CAWTPGGEQYF
TGTGCCTGGACCCCCGGGGGGGAGCAGTACTTC
>-|TRBV7-6|TRBD1|TRBJ1-1
CASSPGTANTEAFF
TGTGCCAGCAGCCCCGGGACAGCGAACACTGAAGCTTTCTTT
>-|TRBV15|-|TRBJ1-2
CATSRDRTAPYGYTF
TGTGCCACCAGCAGAGACAGGACGGCCCCGTATGGCTACACCTTC
>-|TRBV29-1|-|TRBJ2-7
CSVLGTGLGEQYF
TGCAGCGTCCTGGGGACAGGACTAGGCGAGCAGTACTTC
>-|TRBV6-5|TRBD2|TRBJ2-3
CASSYSAGGTDTQYF
TGTGCCAGCAGTTACTCGGCGGGGGGCACAGATACGCAGTATTTT
>-|TRBV5-1|-|TRBJ1-4
CASSLDGSLSTNEKLFF
TGCGCCAGCAGCTTGGATGGCAGTCTTTCAACTAATGAAAAACTGTTTTTT
>once|TRBV15|-|TRBJ1-2
CATSRDRVDGYTF
TGTGCCACCAGCAGAGATCGGGTGGACGGCTACACCTTC